These 10 T cell receptor beta chains share one sample of origin, sequenced in a study of blood T cell repertoires in COVID-19. Sequenced by immunoSEQ multiplex PCR; TCRdb stores in-frame clones only, minus some. The sample holds 250,000 to 350,000 clones, roughly 87% seen once. Sequenced input: PBMCs or T cells enriched from blood (not recorded which). The receptors were sampled from a woman between 18 and 30 years old who had recovered from COVID-19.

J is TRBJ1-1 and V is TRBV18, with a weak D call TRBD1 (6 bases). Deletions cut 3 bases from V and 7 bases from J, with 12 bases between. The CDR3 extends over 13 amino acids. Germline CDR1 and CDR2: KGHSH and LQKENI. The CDR3: CASSPAGDSEAFF. CDR3 DNA: TGTGCCAGCTCACCGGCAGGGGATAGTGAAGCTTTCTTT.

The chain recombines TRBV10-3 with TRBJ1-3; the D is unclear. The V gene's germline CDR1 is ENHRY and CDR2 SYGVKD. The V gene lost 0 bases and the J gene lost 2 bases, with 8 bases spanning the gap. CDR3 length: 15 residues. DNA for the CDR3: TGTGCCATCAGTGAGTCGAGGGCTGCTGGAAACACCATATATTTT. It encodes CAISESRAAGNTIYF.

This chain joins TRBV30 and TRBJ2-7, with D tentatively TRBD2 (5 bases). This CDR3 region has 15 residues. V lost 0 bases to trimming and J lost 3 bases, with 15 bases between them. Germline CDR1 GTSNPN, CDR2 SVGIG (reference sequence). This CDR3 is CAWSVPIREDYEQYF. CDR3 nucleotide sequence: TGTGCCTGGAGTGTACCAATCCGGGAAGACTACGAGCAGTACTTC. Full variable domain (missing parts from reference TRBV30 and TRBJ2-7): SQTIHQWPATLVQPVGSPLSLECTVEGTSNPNLYWYRQAAGRGLQLLFYSVGIGQISSEVPQNLSASRPQDRQFILSSKKLLLSDSGFYLCAWSVPIREDYEQYFGPGTRLTVT.

V gene TRBV27 combines with J gene TRBJ1-5; TRBD1 agrees at 8 bases. V shed 3 bases and J 1 base; nucleotides not matched to a gene: 2. This CDR3 is built from 15 residues. CDR1 and CDR2 from the germline V gene are MNHEY and SMNVEV (reference sequence). The CDR3 sequence is CASSFGQGSNQPQHF. CDR3 nucleotides: TGTGCCAGCAGTTTCGGACAGGGAAGCAATCAGCCCCAGCATTTT.

The chain joins TRBV28 to TRBJ2-5, with 7 bases lining up with TRBD2. J was trimmed by 3 bases and V by 6 bases; bases with no gene match: 10. This CDR3 has 15 residues. CDR1 is MDHEN, CDR2 SYDVKM, per germline. CDR3 nucleotides: TGTGCCAGCAGGACACTCGGACTAGTCGAAGAGACCCAGTACTTC. This encodes CASRTLGLVEETQYF.

The chain uses TRBV9 and TRBJ2-1, with D unresolved. The CDR3 consists of 14 residues. Germline V gene data show CDR1 as SGDLS and CDR2 as YYNGEE. Trimming cost V 0 bases and J 6 bases, with 10 bases left between them. CDR3 sequence reads: CASSVGSLTNEQFF. CDR3 in DNA: TGTGCCAGCAGCGTAGGCTCGCTAACCAATGAGCAGTTCTTC.

This clone was detected once. CDR3 sequence (DNA): TGTGCCTGGAGTGTACTGGGAGGAGGCCTCGGCCCCGGGCCCCAGCATTTT. It codes for CAWSVLGGGLGPGPQHF. This sequence joins TRBV30 and TRBJ1-5; D unclear. CDR3 size: 17 residues. The V end was cut by 0 bases, the J end by 9 bases, with 24 bases between. Germline-derived CDR1 and CDR2 are GTSNPN and SVGIG (reference sequence).

The table lists this clone with a count of one. The chain has TRBV5-6 and TRBJ1-5; D may be TRBD1 (6 bases). V gave up 2 bases and J gave up 1 base, with 13 bases separating them. Germline assignment: CDR1 SGHDT and CDR2 YYEEEE. CDR3 length: 16 amino acids. Here the CDR3 DNA reads TGTGCCAGCAGCTTTAAACAGGGATGGAGCAATCAGCCCCAGCATTTT. This translates into CASSFKQGWSNQPQHF.

This clone was seen more than once but under ten times. The chain carries TRBV29-1 and TRBJ2-1; 10 bases map to TRBD2. Germline V gene data show CDR1 as SQVTM and CDR2 as ANQGSEA. The trim removed 3 bases at V and 7 bases at J, leaving 3 bases unmatched. This CDR3 comprises 13 residues. CDR3 amino acids: CSVDLAGANEQFF. For the CDR3, the DNA is TGCAGCGTTGATCTAGCGGGGGCGAATGAGCAGTTCTTC.

The chain is built from TRBV7-2 and TRBJ2-7, with 7 positions matching TRBD2. CDR3 size: 17 residues. CDR1 and CDR2 (germline): SGHTA, FQGNSA. J gave up 2 bases and V 1 base, and 11 bases lay outside the gene matches. The DNA for the CDR3 is TGTGCCAGCAGCTTAGGAACCCCGGGACTAAGAACCTACGAGCAGTACTTC. Amino acid sequence: CASSLGTPGLRTYEQYF.